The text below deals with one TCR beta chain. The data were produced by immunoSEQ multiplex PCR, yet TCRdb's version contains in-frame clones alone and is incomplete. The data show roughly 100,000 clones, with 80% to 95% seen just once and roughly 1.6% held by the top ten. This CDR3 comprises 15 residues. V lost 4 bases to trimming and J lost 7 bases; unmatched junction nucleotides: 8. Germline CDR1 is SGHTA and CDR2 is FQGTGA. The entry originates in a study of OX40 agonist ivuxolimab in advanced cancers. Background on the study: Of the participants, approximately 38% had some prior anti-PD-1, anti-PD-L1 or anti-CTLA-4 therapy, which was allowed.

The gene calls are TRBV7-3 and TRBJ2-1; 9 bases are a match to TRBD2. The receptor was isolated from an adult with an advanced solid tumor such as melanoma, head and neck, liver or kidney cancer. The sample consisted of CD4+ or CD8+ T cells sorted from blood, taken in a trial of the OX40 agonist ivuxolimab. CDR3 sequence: CASSSGLAPLNEQFF. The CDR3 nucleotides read TGTGCCAGCAGCTCAGGACTAGCGCCCCTAAATGAGCAGTTCTTC.